This TCR beta chain was sequenced during a study of T cells in Graves' hyperthyroidism and ophthalmopathy (dated by TCRdb to the late 2010s). With regard to the full study: Peripheral blood samples were taken at the time of initial diagnosis, prior to any treatment. To identify TCR V-J signatures that set the groups apart, the researchers used a discovery cohort of 100 or so patients, made up of 40 to 45 with Graves' ophthalmopathy and 55 to 65 with stable Graves' hyperthyroidism. The paper describes TCR Vbeta CDR3 sequencing of around 140 peripheral blood samples, made up of 43 ophthalmopathy patients, roughly 72 hyperthyroidism patients and 17 progressor patients. In several Graves' hyperthyroidism patients, the study also compared T-cell repertoires from thyroid tissue with T-cell repertoires from blood. Whether ophthalmopathy could be predicted prospectively was tested in an independent validation cohort made up of 18 to 20 hyperthyroidism patients plus 17 patients who later progressed to ophthalmopathy. Once sampling was done, hyperthyroidism patients were given methimazole at a starting dose of 30 mg daily, whereas ophthalmopathy patients were given high-dose intravenous methylprednisolone. The 90 to 100 discovery patients were randomly split 7:3 into training and test sets. Results and caveats for the whole study, not just this receptor: Sample size was not statistically predetermined, and investigators were not blinded to group allocation. A 13 V-J signature model separated ophthalmopathy from stable hyperthyroidism, with roughly 88% sensitivity and about 81% specificity in cross-validation and 80%/75% in testing. In validation, the model predicted progression to ophthalmopathy a median of approximately 6.3 months before onset, with approximately 71% sensitivity and about 72% specificity. Blood samples also contained most of the expanded thyroid clonotypes (frequency above 0.001), which suggests that blood repertoires may reflect thyroid immune responses.

This clonotype was seen a few times. Its antigen is still unknown. Base qualities are missing; no much larger clone stands one base away. Stable Graves' hyperthyroidism was defined as no progression to ophthalmopathy during 18 months of follow-up. Hyperthyroidism patients were newly diagnosed, with disease duration under 2 months, and aged 18 to 65 years. Any patient with an uncontrolled infection, another autoimmune disease, pregnancy or lactation was excluded. Clinical symptoms, serum thyroxine and TRAb, thyroid ultrasound, and orbital computed tomography formed the basis for the diagnoses. PBMCs were separated from 10 ml of fresh peripheral blood using Ficoll-Paque density gradient centrifugation. Total RNA was extracted using Trizol reagent, and RNA quality was assessed on an Agilent 2100 Bioanalyzer. TCR beta CDR3 regions were amplified from RNA transcripts. A first-round RT-PCR of the TCR CDR3 used the HTBI primer set with the Qiagen OneStep RT-PCR kit. Libraries were constructed in a second round of multiplex PCR, after which size selection and purification were carried out. Libraries were sequenced paired-end with 100 bp reads on an Illumina HiSeq2000. The authors' pipeline ran thus. SOAPnuke was used to process the raw data, with reads discarded if the reads contained adapters or uncalled bases, had a mean Phred below 15, or lacked an exact constant-primer or identifier match. COPE v1.2.5 was used to merge the high-quality paired reads, and each unique nucleotide sequence was defined as a clonotype. MiTCR v1.1 was used to align clonotypes to the IMGT TRBV, TRBD and TRBJ reference segments. Analysis was restricted to V-J combinations with a frequency above 0.0001, which covered roughly 99% of repertoires. The TCS score was defined as F50 (clonal expansion) divided by E x V (chaos), with BLOSUM62-based TCRdist calculated between CDR3 peptides within each V-J. Welch's t-statistics and random forest reduced fewer than 550 V-J features to under 15, which were used in a naive Bayes classifier (R e1071). TCRdb passed the public sequencing reads through fastp at Q25 and MiXCR, retaining productive beta sequences. Each entry merges the rows of one CDR3 protein and shows their most common DNA and genes. TCRdb, not the original authors, processed these V and J calls. This sample comprises hundreds of thousands of distinct CDR3 sequences, roughly 15% of them detected only once. The ten largest account for about a tenth of the sample.

The CDR3 covers 14 residues, taking in both the cysteine and the phenylalanine. The DNA shown is the 42-base CDR3, in frame from base 1. At the junction V is shortened by 7 bases and J by 1 base; bases outside the gene matches: 2. Reading the germline V gene gives CDR1 MDHEN and CDR2 SYDVKM. Material: blood. The clonotype was recovered from a woman under 30 with Graves' hyperthyroidism. Recombination joined TRBV28 with TRBJ2-7; TRBD2 agrees with 12 junctional bases. Here is the DNA: TGTGCCAGCACGACTAGCGGGAGTTCCTACGAGCAGTACTTC. Its amino acids are CASTTSGSSYEQYF.